These 16 T cell receptor beta chains share one sample of origin, sequenced in a study of blood T cell repertoires in COVID-19. Generated by immunoSEQ multiplex PCR, the TCRdb table keeps only in-frame clones and is missing some. The sample comprises tens of thousands of clones, about nine tenths of which are singletons, and around 5.8% rests with the top ten. The specimen sequenced was peripheral blood. These TCRs come from a woman aged 80 or over with acute or convalescent COVID-19.

The chain uses TRBV3-1 (or the pseudogene TRBV3-2) and TRBJ1-6; D unclear. V was shortened by 2 bases and J by 6 bases, with 8 bases between the two germline ends. CDR1 and CDR2 (germline): LGHDT, YNNKEL (reference sequence). The CDR3 has 14 amino acids. CDR3 protein: CASSQWEVNSPLHF. CDR3 nucleotide sequence: TGTGCCAGCAGCCAATGGGAGGTTAATTCACCCCTCCACTTT.

The chain is built from TRBV10-3 and TRBJ1-1, with D maybe TRBD1 (5 bases). The germline V gene has CDR1 ENHRY and CDR2 SYGVKD. The CDR3 has 11 residues. V lost 4 bases and J lost 10, with 10 bases in between. The CDR3 region is CAISAGRAAFF. Written as DNA, the CDR3 is TGTGCCATCAGTGCGGGCAGGGCAGCTTTCTTT.

The rearrangement joins TRBV5-1 to TRBJ2-4; a possible D gene is TRBD2 (7 bases). The CDR3 is 15 residues long. The germline gives CDR1 SGHRS, CDR2 YFSETQ. The V end was cut by 0 bases, the J end by 8 bases, with 15 bases between. Written as DNA, the CDR3 is TGCGCCAGCAGCTTGGATTTGGGGGCGGGGGACATTCAGTACTTC. Encoded protein: CASSLDLGAGDIQYF.

The V call is TRBV2, the J call TRBJ1-2; possibly TRBD1 for D (6 bases). V dropped 2 bases and J dropped 0 bases, with 13 bases sitting between them. The CDR3 has 16 amino acids. The germline V gene encodes CDR1 SNHLY and CDR2 FYNNEI. CDR3 bases: TGTGCCAGCAGTGAAAGGGGGTCGGAAGCTAACTATGGCTACACCTTC. Its translation: CASSERGSEANYGYTF.

This chain connects TRBV7-8 to TRBJ2-5; tentatively, D is TRBD1 (7 bases). Germline CDR1 is SGHVS and CDR2 is FQNEAQ. The CDR3 sequence is 14 residues long. V shed 5 bases and J shed 4 bases, with 14 bases lying between them. CDR3 sequence (DNA): TGTGCCAGCAGCCCGGGGGACAGCGGAGAGACCCAGTACTTC. The encoded protein is CASSPGDSGETQYF.

The rearrangement links TRBV27 to TRBJ2-3, with D perhaps matching TRBD1 (7 bases). The CDR3 has 14 amino acids. The germline V gene has CDR1 MNHEY and CDR2 SMNVEV (reference sequence). Trimming removed 3 bases at V and 6 bases at J, with 13 bases between. The CDR3 bases are TGTGCCAGCAGTTTCTCCCAGGGGGGCGATACGCAGTATTTT. Residues: CASSFSQGGDTQYF.

This clone has only one observation. The chain is built from TRBV14 and TRBJ2-7; 9 nucleotides line up with TRBD1. J was trimmed by 0 bases and V by 4 bases; bases with no gene match: 13. Germline V gene lookup returns CDR1 SGHDN and CDR2 FVKESK. The CDR3 has 18 amino acids. The CDR3 region is CASSPDLGQGVYSYEQYF. DNA for the CDR3: TGTGCCAGCAGCCCGGACCTGGGACAGGGAGTCTACTCCTACGAGCAGTACTTC.

This sequence joins TRBV6-5 and TRBJ1-5; D might be TRBD1 (6 bases). CDR1 and CDR2 (germline): MNHEY, SVGAGI. V lost 7 bases to trimming and J lost 2 bases, with 15 bases between them. CDR3 length: 15 amino acids. Here the CDR3 DNA reads TGTGCCAGCAAGGTTGGACAGAGGGGCAATCAGCCCCAGCATTTT. It codes for CASKVGQRGNQPQHF.

This chain links TRBV11-2 with TRBJ1-1; D not certain. The CDR3 runs 13 residues. CDR1 is SGHAT and CDR2 is FQNNGV in the germline V gene. V gave up 2 bases and J gave up 1 base, with 5 bases separating them. The CDR3 DNA sequence: TGTGCCAGCAGCTTAAGCCGGAACACTGAAGCTTTCTTT. Its translation is CASSLSRNTEAFF.

CDR3 sequence reads: CASSVAGSVTQYF. The CDR3 DNA reads TGTGCCAGCAGCGTAGCGGGGAGTGTTACCCAGTACTTC. V usage is TRBV3-1 (or the pseudogene TRBV3-2) and J usage is TRBJ2-5, with 8 bases lining up with TRBD2. The V and J ends lost 5 bases and 8 bases, in that order; junction bases with no gene match: 7. This CDR3 spans 13 amino acids. Germline CDR1 LGHDT, CDR2 YNNKEL (reference sequence).

This clone appeared once. The genes are TRBV11-1 and TRBJ1-2; 7 bases align to TRBD1. Trimming took 2 bases from V and 0 from J; bases not matched to a gene: 3. CDR3 length: 15 residues. In germline, CDR1 is SGHAT, CDR2 FQDESV (reference sequence). The CDR3 DNA follows: TGTGCCAGCAGCTTAAGCAGGGGGACTAACTATGGCTACACCTTC. Translation gives CASSLSRGTNYGYTF.

The chain joins TRBV29-1 to TRBJ2-2, with TRBD1 matching over 8 bases. V trimming: 2 bases; J trimming: 2 bases; junction bases outside the gene matches: 4. From germline, CDR1 is SQVTM and CDR2 ANQGSEA. CDR3 length: 15 amino acids. Here the CDR3 DNA reads TGCAGCGTTGAACAGGGGGCTTCTAACACCGGGGAGCTGTTTTTT. Amino acid sequence: CSVEQGASNTGELFF.

The CDR3 DNA is TGTGCCAGCAGCTTTCACAGTAGTACTGAAAAACTGTTTTTT. It specifies CASSFHSSTEKLFF. V usage is TRBV7-9 and J usage is TRBJ1-4; D call uncertain. In germline, CDR1 is SEHNR, CDR2 FQNEAQ (reference sequence). Trimming cost V 3 bases and J 7 bases, with 12 bases left between them. The CDR3 loop spans 14 amino acids.

The rearrangement joins TRBV6-1 to TRBJ2-3; 13 positions agree with TRBD2. This CDR3 region has 19 residues. V was pared by 3 bases and J by 2 bases, with 11 bases of the junction left unmatched. The V gene's germline CDR1 is MNHNS and CDR2 SASEGT. The CDR3, as DNA: TGTGCCAGCAGTGACGGACTAGCGGGGGCCGTCAGATTCACAGATACGCAGTATTTT. Protein product: CASSDGLAGAVRFTDTQYF.

This chain connects TRBV12-3 or TRBV12-4 to TRBJ2-7; weak D call: TRBD1 (6 bases). V shed 4 bases and J shed 0 bases, with 7 bases lying between them. This CDR3 region has 13 residues. The CDR3 coding sequence is TGTGCCAGCAGTTCGGACAGCTCCTACGAGCAGTACTTC. This sequence encodes CASSSDSSYEQYF.

This clone was counted a single time. The rearrangement links TRBV2 to TRBJ1-2; D not certain. V was cut by 7 bases and J by 3 bases, with 18 bases left in between. Germline-derived CDR1 and CDR2 are SNHLY and FYNNEI. This CDR3 region has 15 residues. The CDR3 reads CASIREVSTDYGYTF. CDR3 DNA: TGTGCCAGCATCCGGGAGGTGTCCACGGACTATGGCTACACCTTC. Full variable domain (missing parts from reference TRBV2 and TRBJ1-2): EPEVTQTPSHQVTQMGQEVILRCVPISNHLYFYWYRQILGQKVEFLVSFYNNEISEKSEIFDDQFSVERPDGSNFTLKIRSTKLEDSAMYFCASIREVSTDYGYTFGSGTRLTVV.